This T cell receptor (beta chain) was retrieved from a study of blood T cells in healthy people across ages. V lost 2 bases and J 1 base, leaving 14 bases between the germline ends. The CDR3 covers 16 residues. CDR1 is MGHDK, CDR2 SYGVNS, per germline. Overall study findings and caveats: Unsorted PBMCs blocked a conclusive comparison of naive and antigen-experienced cells. Total diversity from one million sequenced T cells was likely underestimated.

With a J-beta primer mix and a sample-barcoded 5' primer, a second PCR ran about 7 to 12 cycles. Any given sample supplied a minimum of 3 million CDR3-containing paired-end reads. Each CDR3 protein is one row after TCRdb ran MiXCR on the 5' RACE reads. The sample comprises fewer than 650,000 distinct CDR3 sequences, roughly a quarter of which are singletons, and approximately 3.6% rests with the top ten. Roughly 10 milliliters of peripheral blood were drawn from each donor. Remarks on this clonotype: Its antigen is unknown.

Another study also made use of these data, one on T cells of mothers and their children.

The gene calls are TRBV25-1 and TRBJ2-5; tentative D call: TRBD1 (6 bases). The sequence was collected from a boy between 2 and 15 years old in good health. The sequencing input was blood. CDR3 sequence: CASSEEQGRLQETQYF. CDR3 coding DNA: TGTGCCAGCAGTGAAGAGCAGGGGCGCCTCCAAGAGACCCAGTACTTC.